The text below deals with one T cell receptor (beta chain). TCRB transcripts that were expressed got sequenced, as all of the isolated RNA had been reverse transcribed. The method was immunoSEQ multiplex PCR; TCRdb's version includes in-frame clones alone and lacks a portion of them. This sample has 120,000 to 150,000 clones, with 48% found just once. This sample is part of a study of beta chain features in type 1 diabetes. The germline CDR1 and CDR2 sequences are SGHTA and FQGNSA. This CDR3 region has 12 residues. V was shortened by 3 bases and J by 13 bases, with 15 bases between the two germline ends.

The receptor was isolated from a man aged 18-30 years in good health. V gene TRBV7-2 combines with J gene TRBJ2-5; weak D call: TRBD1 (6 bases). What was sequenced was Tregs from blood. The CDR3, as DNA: TGTGCCAGCAGCTTCAACCAGGGGTATCTGTACTTC. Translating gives CASSFNQGYLYF.